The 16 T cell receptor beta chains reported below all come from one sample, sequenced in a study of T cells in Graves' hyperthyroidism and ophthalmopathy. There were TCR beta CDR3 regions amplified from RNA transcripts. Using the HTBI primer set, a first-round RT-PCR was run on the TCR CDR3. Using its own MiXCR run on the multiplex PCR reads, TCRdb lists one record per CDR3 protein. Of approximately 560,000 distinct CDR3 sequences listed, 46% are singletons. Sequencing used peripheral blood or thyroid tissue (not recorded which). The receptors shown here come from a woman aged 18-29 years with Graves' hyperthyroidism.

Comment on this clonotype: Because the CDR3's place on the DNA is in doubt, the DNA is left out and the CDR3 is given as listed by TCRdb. This CDR3 reads CSVAQGAGTFF. The V and J genes are TRBV29-1 and TRBJ1-1; TRBD1, as called in the table, went unchecked against the DNA. The CDR3 totals 11 residues, both ends included. Germline CDR1 is SQVTM and CDR2 is ANQGSEA.

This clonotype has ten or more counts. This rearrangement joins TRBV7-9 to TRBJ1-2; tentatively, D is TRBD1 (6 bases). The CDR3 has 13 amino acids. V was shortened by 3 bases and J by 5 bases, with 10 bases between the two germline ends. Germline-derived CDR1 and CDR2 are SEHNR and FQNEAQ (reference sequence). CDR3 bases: TGTGCCAGCAGCTTGAAGGGGGAGTATGGCTACACCTTC. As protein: CASSLKGEYGYTF.

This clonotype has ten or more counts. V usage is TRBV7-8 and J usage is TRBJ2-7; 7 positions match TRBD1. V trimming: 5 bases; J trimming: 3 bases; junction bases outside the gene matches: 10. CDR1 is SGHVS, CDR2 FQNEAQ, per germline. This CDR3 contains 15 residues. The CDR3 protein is CASSPYRGWGYEQYF. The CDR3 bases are TGTGCCAGCAGCCCGTACAGGGGCTGGGGCTACGAGCAGTACTTC.

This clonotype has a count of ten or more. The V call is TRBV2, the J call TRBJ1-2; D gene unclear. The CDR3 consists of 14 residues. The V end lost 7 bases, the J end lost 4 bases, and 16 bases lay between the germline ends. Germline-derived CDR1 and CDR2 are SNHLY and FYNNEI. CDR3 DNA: TGTGCCAGCATGGAGGACTCGACGGGCTATGGCTACACCTTC. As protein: CASMEDSTGYGYTF.

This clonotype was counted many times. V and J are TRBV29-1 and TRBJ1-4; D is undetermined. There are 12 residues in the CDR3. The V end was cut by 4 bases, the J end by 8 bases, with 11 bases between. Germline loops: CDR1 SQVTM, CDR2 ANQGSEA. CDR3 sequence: CSVVGFEEKLFF. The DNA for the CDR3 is TGCAGCGTTGTGGGGTTCGAAGAAAAACTGTTTTTT.

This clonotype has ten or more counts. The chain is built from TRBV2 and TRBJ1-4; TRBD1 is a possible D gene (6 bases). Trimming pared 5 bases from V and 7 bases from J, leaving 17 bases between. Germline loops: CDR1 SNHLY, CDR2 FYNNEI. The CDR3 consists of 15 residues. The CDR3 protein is CASSLTGTRVEKLFF. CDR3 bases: TGTGCCAGCAGTCTAACGGGGACACGGGTTGAAAAACTGTTTTTT.

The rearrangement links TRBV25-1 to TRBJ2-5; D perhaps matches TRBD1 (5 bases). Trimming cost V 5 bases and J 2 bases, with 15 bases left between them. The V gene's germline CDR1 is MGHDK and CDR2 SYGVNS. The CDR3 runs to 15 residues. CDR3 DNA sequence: TGTGCCAGCAGTTACAGCAGGGCCGGACAAGAGACCCAGTACTTC. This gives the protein CASSYSRAGQETQYF. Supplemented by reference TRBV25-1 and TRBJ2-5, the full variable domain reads EADIYQTPRYLVIGTGKKITLECSQTMGHDKMYWYQQDPGMELHLIHYSYGVNSTEKGDLSSESTVSRIRTEHFPLTLESARPSHTSQYLCASSYSRAGQETQYFGPGTRLLVL.

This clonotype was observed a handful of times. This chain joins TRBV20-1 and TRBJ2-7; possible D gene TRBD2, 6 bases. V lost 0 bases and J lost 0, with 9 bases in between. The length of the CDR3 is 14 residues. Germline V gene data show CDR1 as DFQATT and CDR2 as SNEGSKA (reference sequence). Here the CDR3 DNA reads TGCAGTGCTAGAGATTGGGGGGACTCCTACGAGCAGTACTTC. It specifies CSARDWGDSYEQYF.

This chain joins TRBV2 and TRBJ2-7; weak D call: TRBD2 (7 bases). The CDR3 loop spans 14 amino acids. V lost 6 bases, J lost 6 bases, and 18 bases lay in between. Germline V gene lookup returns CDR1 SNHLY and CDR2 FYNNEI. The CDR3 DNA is TGTGCCAGCAGCCAAGAGGGGGGGGGTTCCGAGCAGTACTTC. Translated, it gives CASSQEGGGSEQYF.

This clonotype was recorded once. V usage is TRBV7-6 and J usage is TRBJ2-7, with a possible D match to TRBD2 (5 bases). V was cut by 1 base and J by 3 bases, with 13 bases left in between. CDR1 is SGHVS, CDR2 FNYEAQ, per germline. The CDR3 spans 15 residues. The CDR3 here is CASSLVETTDYEQYF. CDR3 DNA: TGTGCCAGCAGCTTAGTTGAGACTACCGACTACGAGCAGTACTTC.

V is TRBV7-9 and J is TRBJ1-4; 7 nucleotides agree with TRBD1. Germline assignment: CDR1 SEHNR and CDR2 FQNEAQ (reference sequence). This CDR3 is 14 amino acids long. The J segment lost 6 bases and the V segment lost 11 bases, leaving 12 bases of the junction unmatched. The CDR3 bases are TGTGCCGGTTCCCCGGAGGGGGCGGATGAAAAACTGTTTTTT. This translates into CAGSPEGADEKLFF.

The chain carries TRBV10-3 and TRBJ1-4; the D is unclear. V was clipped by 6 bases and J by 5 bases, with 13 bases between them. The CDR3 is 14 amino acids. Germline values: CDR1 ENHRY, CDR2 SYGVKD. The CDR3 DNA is TGTGCCATCAGCGGGAGTGATCGGAATGAAAAACTGTTTTTT. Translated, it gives CAISGSDRNEKLFF.

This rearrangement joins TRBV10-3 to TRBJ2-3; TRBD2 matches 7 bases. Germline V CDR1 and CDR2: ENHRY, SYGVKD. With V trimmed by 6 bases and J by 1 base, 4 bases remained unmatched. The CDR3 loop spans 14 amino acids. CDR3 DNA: TGTGCCATCAGCCCAACTAGCGGCACAGATACGCAGTATTTT. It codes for CAISPTSGTDTQYF.

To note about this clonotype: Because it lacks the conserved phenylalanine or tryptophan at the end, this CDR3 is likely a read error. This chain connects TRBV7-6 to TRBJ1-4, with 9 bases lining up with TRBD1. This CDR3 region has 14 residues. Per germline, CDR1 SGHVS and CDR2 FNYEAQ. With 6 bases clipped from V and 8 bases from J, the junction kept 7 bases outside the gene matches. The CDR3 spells CASSSGQGVEKLFL. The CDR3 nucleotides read TGTGCCAGCAGTTCGGGACAGGGTGTCGAAAAACTGTTTTTA.

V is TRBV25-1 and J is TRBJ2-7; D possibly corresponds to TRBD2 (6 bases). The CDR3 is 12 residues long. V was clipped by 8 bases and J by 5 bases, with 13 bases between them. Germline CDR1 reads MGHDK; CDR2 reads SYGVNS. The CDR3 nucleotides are TGTGCCAGCTGGGGACTTCGGGACGAGCAGTACTTC. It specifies CASWGLRDEQYF.

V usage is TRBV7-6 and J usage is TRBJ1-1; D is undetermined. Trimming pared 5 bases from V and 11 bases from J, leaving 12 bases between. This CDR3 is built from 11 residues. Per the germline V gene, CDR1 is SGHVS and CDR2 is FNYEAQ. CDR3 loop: CASSSSGDAFF. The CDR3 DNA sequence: TGTGCCAGCAGCAGCTCGGGTGACGCTTTCTTT.